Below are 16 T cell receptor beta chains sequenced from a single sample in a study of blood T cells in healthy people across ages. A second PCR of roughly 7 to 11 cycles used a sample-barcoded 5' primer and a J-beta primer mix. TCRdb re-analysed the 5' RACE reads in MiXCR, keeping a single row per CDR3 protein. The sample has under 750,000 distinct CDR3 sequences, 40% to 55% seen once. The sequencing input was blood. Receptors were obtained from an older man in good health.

In DNA form, the CDR3 reads TGTGCCACCAGTGACCGAGGGACTAGCGGGAGGTACGAGCAGTTCTTC. Protein: CATSDRGTSGRYEQFF. The V and J genes are TRBV24-1 and TRBJ2-1, with 15 nucleotides matching TRBD2. Germline assignment: CDR1 KGHDR and CDR2 SFDVKD. The CDR3 covers 16 residues. The junction had 7 bases not matched to a gene; V was cut back by 4 bases and J by 10 bases.

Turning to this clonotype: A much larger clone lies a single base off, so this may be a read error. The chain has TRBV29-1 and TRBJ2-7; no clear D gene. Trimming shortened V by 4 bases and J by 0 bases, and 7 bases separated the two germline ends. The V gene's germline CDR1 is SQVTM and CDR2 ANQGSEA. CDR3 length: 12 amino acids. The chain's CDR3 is CSVGQPSYEQYF. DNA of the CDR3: TGCAGCGTTGGTCAACCCTCCTACGAGCAGTACTTC.

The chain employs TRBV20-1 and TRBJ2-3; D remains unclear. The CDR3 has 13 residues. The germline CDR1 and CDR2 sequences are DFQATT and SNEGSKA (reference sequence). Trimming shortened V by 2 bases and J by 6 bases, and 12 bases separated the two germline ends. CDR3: CSARNPLVDTQYF. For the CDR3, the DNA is TGCAGTGCTAGAAACCCTTTAGTGGATACGCAGTATTTT.

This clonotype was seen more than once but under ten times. Here the CDR3 reads CASSSGTDNQPQHF. CDR3 nucleotides: TGTGCCAGCAGCTCCGGGACAGATAATCAGCCCCAGCATTTT. The chain recombines TRBV7-2 with TRBJ1-5, with 7 positions matching TRBD1. V was pared by 4 bases and J by 4 bases, with 4 bases of the junction left unmatched. Germline assignment: CDR1 SGHTA and CDR2 FQGNSA. The CDR3 has 14 amino acids.

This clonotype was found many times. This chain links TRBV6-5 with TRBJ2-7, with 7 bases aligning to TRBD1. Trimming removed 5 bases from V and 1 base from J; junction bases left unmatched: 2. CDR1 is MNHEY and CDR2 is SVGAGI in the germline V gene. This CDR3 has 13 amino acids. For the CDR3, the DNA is TGTGCCAGCAGTGCGGACAGGTCCTACGAGCAGTACTTC. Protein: CASSADRSYEQYF.

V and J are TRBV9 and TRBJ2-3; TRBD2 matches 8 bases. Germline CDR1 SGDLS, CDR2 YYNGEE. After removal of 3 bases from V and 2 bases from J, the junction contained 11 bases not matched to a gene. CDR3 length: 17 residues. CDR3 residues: CASSADLSGGYTDTQYF. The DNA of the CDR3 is TGTGCCAGCAGCGCAGATCTGAGCGGGGGATACACAGATACGCAGTATTTT.

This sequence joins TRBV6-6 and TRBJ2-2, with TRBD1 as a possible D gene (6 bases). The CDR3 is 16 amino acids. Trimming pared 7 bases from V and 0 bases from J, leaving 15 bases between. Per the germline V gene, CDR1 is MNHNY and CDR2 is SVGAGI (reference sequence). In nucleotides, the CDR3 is TGTGCCAGCATTCCTCGGACAGCCCCGAACACCGGGGAGCTGTTTTTT. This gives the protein CASIPRTAPNTGELFF.

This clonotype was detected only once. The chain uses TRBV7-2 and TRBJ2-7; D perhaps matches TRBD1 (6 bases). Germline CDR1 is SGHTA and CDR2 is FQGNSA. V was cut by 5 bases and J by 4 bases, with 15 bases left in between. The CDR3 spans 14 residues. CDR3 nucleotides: TGTGCCAGCAGCATACCAGGGACACTTTACGAGCAGTACTTC. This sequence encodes CASSIPGTLYEQYF.

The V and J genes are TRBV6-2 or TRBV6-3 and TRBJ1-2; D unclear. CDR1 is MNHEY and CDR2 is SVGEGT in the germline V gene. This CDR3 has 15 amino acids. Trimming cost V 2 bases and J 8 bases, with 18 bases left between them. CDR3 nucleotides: TGTGCCAGCAGTTACGACGCCGACGGGTTAAGGGGCTACACCTTC. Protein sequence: CASSYDADGLRGYTF.

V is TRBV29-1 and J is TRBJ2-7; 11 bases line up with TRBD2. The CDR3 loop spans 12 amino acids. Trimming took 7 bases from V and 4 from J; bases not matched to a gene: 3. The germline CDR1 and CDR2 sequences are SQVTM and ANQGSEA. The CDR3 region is CSGRTSGYEQYF. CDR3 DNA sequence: TGCAGCGGGAGGACTAGCGGGTACGAGCAGTACTTC.

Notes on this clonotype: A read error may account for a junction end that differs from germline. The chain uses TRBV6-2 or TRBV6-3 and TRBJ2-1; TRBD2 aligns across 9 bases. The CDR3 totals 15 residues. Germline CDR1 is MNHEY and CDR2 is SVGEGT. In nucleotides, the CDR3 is TGTGCCAGCAGTAAAATAGCGGGGGCATCGAATGAGCAGGTCTTC. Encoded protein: CASSKIAGASNEQVF.

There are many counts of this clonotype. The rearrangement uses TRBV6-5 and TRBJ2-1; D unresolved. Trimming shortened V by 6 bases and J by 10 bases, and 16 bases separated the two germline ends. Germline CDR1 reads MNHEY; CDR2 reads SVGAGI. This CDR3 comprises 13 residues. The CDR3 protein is CASSFGPPSEQFF. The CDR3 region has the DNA TGTGCCAGCAGCTTCGGACCCCCCTCGGAGCAGTTCTTC.

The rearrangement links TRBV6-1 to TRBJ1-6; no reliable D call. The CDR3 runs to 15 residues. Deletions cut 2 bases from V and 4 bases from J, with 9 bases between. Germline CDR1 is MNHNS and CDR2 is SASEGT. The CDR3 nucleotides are TGTGCCAGCAGTGAAAGGACGGTTTATAATTCACCCCTCCACTTT. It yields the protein CASSERTVYNSPLHF.

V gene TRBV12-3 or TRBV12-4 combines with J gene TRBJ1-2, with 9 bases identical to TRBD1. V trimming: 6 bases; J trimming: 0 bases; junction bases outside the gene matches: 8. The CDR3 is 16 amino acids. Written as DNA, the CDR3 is TGTGCCAGCAGCCCTTTGGGGGACAGGGCTAACTATGGCTACACCTTC. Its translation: CASSPLGDRANYGYTF.

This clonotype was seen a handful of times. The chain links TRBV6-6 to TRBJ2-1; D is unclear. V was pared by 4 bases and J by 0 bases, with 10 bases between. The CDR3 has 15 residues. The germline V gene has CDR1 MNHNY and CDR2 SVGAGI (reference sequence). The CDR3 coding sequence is TGTGCCAGCAGTTCTAACCCGTACTCCTACAATGAGCAGTTCTTC. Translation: CASSSNPYSYNEQFF.

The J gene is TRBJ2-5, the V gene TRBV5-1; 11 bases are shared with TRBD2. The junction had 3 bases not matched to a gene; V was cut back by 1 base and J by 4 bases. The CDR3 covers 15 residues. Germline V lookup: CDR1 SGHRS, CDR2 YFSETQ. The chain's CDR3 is CASSLTSGGLETQYF. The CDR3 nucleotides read TGCGCCAGCAGCTTGACTAGCGGGGGATTAGAGACCCAGTACTTC.